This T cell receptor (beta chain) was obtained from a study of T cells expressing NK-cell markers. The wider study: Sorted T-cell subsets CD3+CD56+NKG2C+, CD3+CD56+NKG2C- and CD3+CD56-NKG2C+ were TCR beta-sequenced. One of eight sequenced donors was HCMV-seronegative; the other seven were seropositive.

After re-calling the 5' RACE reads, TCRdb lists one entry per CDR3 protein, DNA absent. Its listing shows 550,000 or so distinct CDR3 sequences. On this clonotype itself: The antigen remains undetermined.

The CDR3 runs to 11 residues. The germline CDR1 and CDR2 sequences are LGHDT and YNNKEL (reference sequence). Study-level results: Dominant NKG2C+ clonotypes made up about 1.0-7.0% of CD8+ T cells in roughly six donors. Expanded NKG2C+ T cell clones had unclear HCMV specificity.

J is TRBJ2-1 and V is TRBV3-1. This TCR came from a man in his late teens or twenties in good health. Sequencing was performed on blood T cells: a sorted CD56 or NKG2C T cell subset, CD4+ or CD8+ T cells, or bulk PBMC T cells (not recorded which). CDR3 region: CASSQFDEQFF.